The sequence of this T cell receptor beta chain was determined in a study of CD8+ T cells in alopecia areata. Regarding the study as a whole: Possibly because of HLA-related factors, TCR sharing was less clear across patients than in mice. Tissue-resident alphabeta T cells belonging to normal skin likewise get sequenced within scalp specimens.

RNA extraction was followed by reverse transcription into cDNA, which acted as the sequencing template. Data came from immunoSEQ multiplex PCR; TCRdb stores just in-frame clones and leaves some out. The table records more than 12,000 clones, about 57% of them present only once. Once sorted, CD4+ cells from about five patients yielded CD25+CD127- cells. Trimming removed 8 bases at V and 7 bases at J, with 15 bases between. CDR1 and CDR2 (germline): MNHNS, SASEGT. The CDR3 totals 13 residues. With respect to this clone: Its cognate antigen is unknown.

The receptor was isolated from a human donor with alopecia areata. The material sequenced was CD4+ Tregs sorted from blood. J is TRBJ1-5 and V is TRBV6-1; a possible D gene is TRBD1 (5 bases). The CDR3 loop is CASRPGTPQPQHF. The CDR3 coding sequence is TGTGCCAGCCGTCCAGGGACCCCCCAGCCCCAGCATTTT.